The 18 T cell receptor beta chains below all came from one sample that was sequenced in a study of OX40 agonist ivuxolimab in advanced cancers. The method was immunoSEQ multiplex PCR; TCRdb's version includes in-frame clones alone and lacks a portion of them. The table has roughly 22,000 clones, roughly nine tenths seen once. The source was CD4+ or CD8+ T cells sorted from blood, collected in a trial of the OX40 agonist ivuxolimab. Every receptor here comes from an adult with an advanced solid tumor such as melanoma, head and neck, liver or kidney cancer.

V is TRBV11-3 and J is TRBJ1-1; D unresolved. The germline V gene encodes CDR1 SGHNT and CDR2 YENEEA. Trimming removed 1 base from V and 3 bases from J, with 9 bases in between. This CDR3 has 14 amino acids. CDR3 sequence reads: CASSLAMMDTEAFF. The CDR3 coding sequence is TGTGCCAGCAGCTTAGCTATGATGGACACTGAAGCTTTCTTT. Combining the CDR3 with reference TRBV11-3 and TRBJ1-1 gives the whole variable domain EAGVVQSPRYKIIEKKQPVAFWCNPISGHNTLYWYLQNLGQGPELLIRYENEEAVDDSQLPKDRFSAERLKGVDSTLKIQPAELGDSAVYLCASSLAMMDTEAFFGQGTRLTVV.

The rearrangement uses TRBV6-6 and TRBJ2-7; D ambiguous. The V and J ends lost 2 bases and 5 bases respectively, with 4 bases between them. Per the germline V gene, CDR1 is MNHNY and CDR2 is SVGAGI (reference sequence). The CDR3 sequence is 11 residues long. Written as DNA, the CDR3 is TGTGCCAGCAGTTACGGGGACGAGCAGTACTTC. Translating it yields CASSYGDEQYF.

V is TRBV11-3 and J is TRBJ2-5, with D hard to call. The CDR3 sequence is 15 residues long. The germline gives CDR1 SGHNT, CDR2 YENEEA. V dropped 2 bases and J dropped 2 bases, with 12 bases sitting between them. The CDR3 DNA reads as TGTGCCAGCAGCTTAAGCTGGACCACGCAAGAGACCCAGTACTTC. It encodes CASSLSWTTQETQYF.

V is TRBV7-9 and J is TRBJ1-1; D is uncertain. V was clipped by 3 bases and J by 2 bases, with 10 bases between them. The CDR3 is 14 amino acids. Germline CDR1 and CDR2: SEHNR and FQNEAQ (reference sequence). CDR3 sequence reads: CASSFIARNTEAFF. In nucleotides, the CDR3 is TGTGCCAGCAGCTTTATAGCCCGTAACACTGAAGCTTTCTTT.

The chain uses TRBV30 and TRBJ2-3; TRBD1 aligns across 9 bases. This CDR3 has 15 residues. The germline V gene encodes CDR1 GTSNPN and CDR2 SVGIG (reference sequence). The V and J ends lost 1 base and 5 bases, in that order; junction bases with no gene match: 7. CDR3 protein: CAWSATGGHIDTQYF. CDR3 coding DNA: TGTGCCTGGAGTGCTACAGGGGGCCATATAGATACGCAGTATTTT.

V is TRBV5-3 and J is TRBJ1-4; possible D gene TRBD1, 6 bases. TRBV5-3 is known as an ORF, though its function is uncertain. V was pared by 8 bases and J by 6 bases, with 20 bases between. The CDR3 length is 15 residues. The CDR3 nucleotides are TGTGCCAGCACCCAGCCCGGGACAAAAGATGAAAAACTGTTTTTT. Residues: CASTQPGTKDEKLFF.

For the CDR3, the DNA is TGTGCCAGCAGCAAGGCGGGAGGGCCTAGGGAGCAGTACTTC. Encoded protein: CASSKAGGPREQYF. This chain connects TRBV21-1 to TRBJ2-7; the table's D call TRBD2 went unverified against the DNA. TRBV21-1 is marked as a pseudogene. This CDR3 is built from 14 residues.

The chain links TRBV2 to TRBJ1-5, with 7 bases fitting TRBD1. The V gene end was trimmed by 6 bases and the J gene end by 4 bases; junction bases not matched to a gene: 9. CDR1 is SNHLY, CDR2 FYNNEI, per germline. The length of the CDR3 is 15 residues. The CDR3 reads CASSPTRQGNQPQHF. CDR3 bases: TGTGCCAGCAGCCCCACCCGACAGGGAAATCAGCCCCAGCATTTT.

The chain has TRBV7-9 and TRBJ2-7; D uncertain. Trimming cost V 1 base and J 3 bases, with 10 bases left between them. The CDR3 runs to 14 residues. Germline V CDR1 and CDR2: SEHNR, FQNEAQ (reference sequence). The CDR3 sequence is CASSLGDTYYEQYF. As DNA, the CDR3 is TGTGCCAGCAGCTTAGGAGACACCTACTACGAGCAGTACTTC.

A word on this clone: The germline gene is not matched at one end of the junction; a read error may be the cause. CDR3 coding DNA: TGTGCTAGCAGCTTAGGCCGCTCCAACACTGAAGCTTTCTTT. Translating gives CASSLGRSNTEAFF. The chain links TRBV7-7 to TRBJ1-1; D unclear. CDR3 length: 14 amino acids. The germline gives CDR1 SSHAT, CDR2 FNYEAQ (reference sequence).

The V call is TRBV28, the J call TRBJ2-4; D is unclear. Looked up from germline, CDR1 is MDHEN and CDR2 is SYDVKM. Trimming pared 3 bases from V and 0 bases from J, leaving 9 bases between. This CDR3 region has 15 residues. The DNA for the CDR3 is TGTGCCAGCAGTTTGGGTCTTTCAGCCAAAAACATTCAGTACTTC. It is translated as CASSLGLSAKNIQYF.

This chain joins TRBV27 and TRBJ1-1, with 7 bases aligning to TRBD1. Germline-derived CDR1 and CDR2 are MNHEY and SMNVEV (reference sequence). The CDR3 covers 14 residues. The trim removed 2 bases at V and 5 bases at J, leaving 5 bases unmatched. Here the CDR3 reads CASSLLTGATEAFF. CDR3 nucleotide sequence: TGTGCCAGCAGTTTACTCACAGGGGCAACTGAAGCTTTCTTT.

This chain connects TRBV6-6 to TRBJ1-2; D not resolved. The germline gives CDR1 MNHNY, CDR2 SVGAGI (reference sequence). This CDR3 has 13 amino acids. The ends were cut back, 5 bases at V and 5 bases at J, with 12 bases in the middle. CDR3 DNA sequence: TGTGCCAGCAGTGACGGACGGGATTATGGCTACACCTTC. Residues: CASSDGRDYGYTF.

The DNA for the CDR3 is TGTGCCAGCAACCCGGGACTAGCGTACCAAGAGACCCAGTACTTC. Translated, it gives CASNPGLAYQETQYF. The chain carries TRBV6-6 and TRBJ2-5; 10 bases agree with TRBD2. This CDR3 spans 15 amino acids. Germline V gives CDR1 MNHNY, CDR2 SVGAGI (reference sequence). The V and J ends lost 7 bases and 0 bases, in that order; junction bases with no gene match: 5.

V usage is TRBV6-1 and J usage is TRBJ1-5; TRBD1 might be the D (5 bases). Germline V gene sequence: CDR1 MNHNS, CDR2 SASEGT. The CDR3 is 13 residues long. Trimming pared 7 bases from V and 7 bases from J, leaving 14 bases between. CDR3 region: CASTDGGKQPQHF. The CDR3, as DNA: TGTGCCAGCACAGACGGGGGAAAGCAGCCCCAGCATTTT.

The chain joins TRBV5-4 to TRBJ2-7; D could derive from TRBD1 or TRBD2 (5 bases each). Trimming removed 2 bases from V and 7 bases from J, with 13 bases in between. The germline CDR1 and CDR2 sequences are SGHNT and YYREEE (reference sequence). The CDR3 has 13 amino acids. CDR3 nucleotide sequence: TGTGCCAGCAGCTTCCGGGACGCCACGGAGCAGTACTTC. Encoded protein: CASSFRDATEQYF.

The gene calls are TRBV11-3 and TRBJ1-4, with D possibly TRBD1 on 6 matching bases. The CDR3 runs to 14 residues. Germline V CDR1 and CDR2: SGHNT, YENEEA. V was clipped by 5 bases and J by 7 bases, with 14 bases between them. The CDR3 here is CASSQYREGEKLFF. The CDR3 DNA reads as TGTGCCAGCAGCCAATACAGGGAGGGTGAAAAACTGTTTTTT.

This sequence joins TRBV6-1 and TRBJ2-7, with D perhaps matching TRBD2 (6 bases). Trimming took off 6 bases at V and 3 bases at J, with 9 bases between the two ends. Germline V gene data show CDR1 as MNHNS and CDR2 as SASEGT. This CDR3 has 12 residues. CDR3 in DNA: TGTGCCAGCAGCGGTAGCGGCTACGAGCAGTACTTC. Its translation: CASSGSGYEQYF.